This TCR beta chain was recovered during a study of cytomegalovirus exposure and HLA in healthy donors. Notes on the study in general: An analysis was carried out at a later point. It showed that HLA-associated TCR beta chains were more clonally expanded than equally common non-associated chains. Associated with HLA alleles at 0.05 false discovery rate in a later analysis were 16,951 TCR beta sequences. It was reported that the classifier diagnosed cytomegalovirus status with high specificity and sensitivity in both the original and validation cohorts.

In nominal health when sampled, donors likely had unrecorded immune exposures nonetheless. The study ran its PCR with 60 Vbeta and 13 Jbeta primers. TCRdb's copy holds only in-frame clones and misses some; the assay was immunoSEQ multiplex PCR. The sample has approximately 110,000 clones, 50% to 70% seen once. With regard to this clone: Its target is unknown.

This clonotype was obtained from a man aged 30-40 years in good health and CMV-seropositive. Source material: PBMCs.

CDR3 amino acids: CASSFLTGTVNSPLHF. The CDR3 DNA follows: TGTGCCAGCAGTTTTTTGACCGGGACAGTAAATTCACCCCTCCACTTT. The V call is TRBV27, the J call TRBJ1-6; 7 bases are a match to TRBD1. CDR3 length equals 16 residues. In germline, CDR1 is MNHEY, CDR2 SMNVEV (reference sequence). Trimming at V came to 3 bases and at J to 7 bases, leaving 9 bases not matched to a gene.